This T cell receptor (beta chain) was identified in a study of identical twins. Points from the study as a whole: A lower insertion count was a feature of abundant cord blood beta clonotypes, with no such feature in memory repertoires.

A universal primer site was added by template switching, and unique molecular identifiers were carried by the cDNA. TCRdb passed the 5' RACE reads through MiXCR, listing each CDR3 protein once. The sample shows approximately 210,000 distinct CDR3 sequences, roughly 7.1% of them seen only once. The CDR3 extends over 16 amino acids. Germline V gives CDR1 DFQATT, CDR2 SNEGSKA (reference sequence). Trimming took 2 bases from V and 4 from J, leaving 18 bases between them. This clonotype was seen at least ten times. The antigen is undetermined. Separately, the same data were catalogued under a study of T cells expressing NK-cell markers. As that report states: Among the eight sequenced donors, seven tested HCMV-seropositive and one tested seronegative. Whether expanded NKG2C-expressing T cell clones recognize HCMV is unknown.

Sequencing input: CD8+ T cells sorted from blood. This TCR was recovered from a woman under 30 in good health. The V gene is TRBV20-1, the J gene TRBJ2-1, with D maybe TRBD2 (6 bases). The CDR3 spells CSARTWTTSGYNEQFF. The CDR3, as DNA: TGCAGTGCTAGAACCTGGACTACTTCGGGGTACAATGAGCAGTTCTTC.